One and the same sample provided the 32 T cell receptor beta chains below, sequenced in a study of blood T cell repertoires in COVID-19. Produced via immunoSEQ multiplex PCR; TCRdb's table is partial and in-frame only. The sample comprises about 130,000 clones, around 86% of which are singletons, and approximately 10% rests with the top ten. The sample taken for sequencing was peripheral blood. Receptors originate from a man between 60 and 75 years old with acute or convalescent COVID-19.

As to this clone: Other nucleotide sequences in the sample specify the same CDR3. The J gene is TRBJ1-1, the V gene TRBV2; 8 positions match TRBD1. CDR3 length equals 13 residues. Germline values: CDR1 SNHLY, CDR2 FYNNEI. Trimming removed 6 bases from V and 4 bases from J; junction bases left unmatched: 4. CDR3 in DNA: TGTGCCAGCAGCAGACAGGGGAGCACTGAAGCTTTCTTT. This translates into CASSRQGSTEAFF. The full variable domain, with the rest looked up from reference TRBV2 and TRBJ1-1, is EPEVTQTPSHQVTQMGQEVILRCVPISNHLYFYWYRQILGQKVEFLVSFYNNEISEKSEIFDDQFSVERPDGSNFTLKIRSTKLEDSAMYFCASSRQGSTEAFFGQGTRLTVV.

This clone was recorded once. The CDR3 DNA is TGCAGTGCCCTCACGGGTACGCAGTATTTT. This encodes CSALTGTQYF. This chain connects TRBV20-1 to TRBJ2-3, with D unresolved. Trimming took off 6 bases at V and 8 bases at J, with 9 bases between the two ends. The CDR3 length is 10 residues. Germline V CDR1 and CDR2: DFQATT, SNEGSKA (reference sequence).

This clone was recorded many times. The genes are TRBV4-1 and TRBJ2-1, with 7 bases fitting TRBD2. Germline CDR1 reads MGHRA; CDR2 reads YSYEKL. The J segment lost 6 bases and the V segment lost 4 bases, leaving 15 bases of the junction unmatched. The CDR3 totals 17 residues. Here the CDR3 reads CASSPVRAGVGRNEQFF. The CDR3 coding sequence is TGCGCCAGCAGCCCCGTGAGGGCGGGAGTTGGGCGCAATGAGCAGTTCTTC.

This CDR3 is CASTERLVTDEQYF. The CDR3 DNA follows: TGCGCCAGCACCGAAAGGTTGGTGACTGACGAGCAGTACTTC. The chain links TRBV10-2 to TRBJ2-7; D uncertain. The CDR3 spans 14 residues. Trimming removed 7 bases from V and 5 bases from J, with 18 bases in between. Germline lookup yields CDR1 WSHSY and CDR2 SAAADI.

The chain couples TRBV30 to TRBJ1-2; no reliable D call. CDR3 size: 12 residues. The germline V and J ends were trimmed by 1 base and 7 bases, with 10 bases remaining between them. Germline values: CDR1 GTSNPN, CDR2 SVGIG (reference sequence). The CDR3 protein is CAWSAGSGGYTF. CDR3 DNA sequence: TGTGCCTGGAGTGCGGGTTCGGGTGGCTACACCTTC.

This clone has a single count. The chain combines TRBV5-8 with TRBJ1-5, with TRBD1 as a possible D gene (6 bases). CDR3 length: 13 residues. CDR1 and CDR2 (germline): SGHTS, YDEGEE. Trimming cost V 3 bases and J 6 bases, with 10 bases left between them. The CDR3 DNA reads TGTGCCAGCAGCTACAGGGCAGGTCAGCCCCAGCATTTT. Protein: CASSYRAGQPQHF.

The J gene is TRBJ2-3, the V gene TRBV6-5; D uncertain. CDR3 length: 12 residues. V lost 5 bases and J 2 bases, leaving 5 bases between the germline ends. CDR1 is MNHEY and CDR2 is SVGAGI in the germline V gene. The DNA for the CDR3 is TGTGCCAGCAGTCCCAACACAGATACGCAGTATTTT. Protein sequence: CASSPNTDTQYF.

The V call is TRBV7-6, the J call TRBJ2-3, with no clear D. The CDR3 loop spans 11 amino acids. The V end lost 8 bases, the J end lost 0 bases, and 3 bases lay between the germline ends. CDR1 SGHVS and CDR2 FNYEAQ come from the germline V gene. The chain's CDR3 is CASLSTDTQYF. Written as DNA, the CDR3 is TGTGCCAGCCTTAGCACAGATACGCAGTATTTT.

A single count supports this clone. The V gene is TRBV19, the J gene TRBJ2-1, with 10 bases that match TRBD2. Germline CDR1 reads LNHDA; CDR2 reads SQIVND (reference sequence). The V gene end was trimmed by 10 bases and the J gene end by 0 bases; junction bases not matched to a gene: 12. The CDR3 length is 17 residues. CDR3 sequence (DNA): TGTGCCACTCGACTAGCGGGCAAGATCAGCTCCTACAATGAGCAGTTCTTC. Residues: CATRLAGKISSYNEQFF.

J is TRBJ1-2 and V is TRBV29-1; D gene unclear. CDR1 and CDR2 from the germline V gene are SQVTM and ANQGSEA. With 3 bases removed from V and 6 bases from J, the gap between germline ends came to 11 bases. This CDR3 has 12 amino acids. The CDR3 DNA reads TGCAGCGTTGACGGAGAACTGAATGGCTACACCTTC. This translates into CSVDGELNGYTF.

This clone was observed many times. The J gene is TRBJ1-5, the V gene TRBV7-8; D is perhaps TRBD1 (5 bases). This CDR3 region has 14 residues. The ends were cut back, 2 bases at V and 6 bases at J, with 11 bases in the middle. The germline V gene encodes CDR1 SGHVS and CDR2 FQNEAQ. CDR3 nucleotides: TGTGCCAGCAGCTTAACATCAGGGTTTCAGCCCCAGCATTTT. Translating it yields CASSLTSGFQPQHF.

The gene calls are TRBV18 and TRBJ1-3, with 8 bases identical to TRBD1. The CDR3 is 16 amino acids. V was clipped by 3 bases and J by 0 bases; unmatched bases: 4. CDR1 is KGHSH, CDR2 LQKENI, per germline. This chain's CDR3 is CASSPRTGLSGNTIYF. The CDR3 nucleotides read TGTGCCAGCTCACCTAGGACAGGGCTCTCTGGAAACACCATATATTTT.

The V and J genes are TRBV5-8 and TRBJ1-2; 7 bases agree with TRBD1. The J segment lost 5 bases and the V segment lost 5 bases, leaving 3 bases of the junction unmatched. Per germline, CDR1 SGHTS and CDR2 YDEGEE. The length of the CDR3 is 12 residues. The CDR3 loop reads CASSRQGYGYTF. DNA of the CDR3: TGTGCCAGCAGTCGACAGGGATATGGCTACACCTTC.

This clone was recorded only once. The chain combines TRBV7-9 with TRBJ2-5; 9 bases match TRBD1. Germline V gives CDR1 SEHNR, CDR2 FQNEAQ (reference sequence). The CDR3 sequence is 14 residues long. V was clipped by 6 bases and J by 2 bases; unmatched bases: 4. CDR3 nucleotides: TGTGCCAGCAGGGAGACAGGGGGGCAAGAGACCCAGTACTTC. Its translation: CASRETGGQETQYF.

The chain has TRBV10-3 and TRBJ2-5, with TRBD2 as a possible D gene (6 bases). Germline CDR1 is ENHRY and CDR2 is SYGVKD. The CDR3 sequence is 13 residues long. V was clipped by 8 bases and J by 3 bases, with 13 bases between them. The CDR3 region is CAIRRPGEETQYF. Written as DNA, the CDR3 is TGTGCCATCCGAAGACCGGGGGAAGAGACCCAGTACTTC.

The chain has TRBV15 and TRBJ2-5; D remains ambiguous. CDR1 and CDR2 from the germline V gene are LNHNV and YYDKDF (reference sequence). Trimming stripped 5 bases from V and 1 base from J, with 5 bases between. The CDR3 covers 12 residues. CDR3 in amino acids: CATSPSQETQYF. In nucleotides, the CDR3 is TGTGCCACCAGCCCCTCCCAAGAGACCCAGTACTTC.

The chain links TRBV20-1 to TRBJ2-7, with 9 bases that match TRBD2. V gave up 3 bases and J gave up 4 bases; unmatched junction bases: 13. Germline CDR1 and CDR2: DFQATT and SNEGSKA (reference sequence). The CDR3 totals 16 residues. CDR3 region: CSASFYKAGGGYEQYF. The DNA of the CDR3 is TGCAGTGCTAGTTTTTACAAAGCGGGAGGTGGGTACGAGCAGTACTTC.

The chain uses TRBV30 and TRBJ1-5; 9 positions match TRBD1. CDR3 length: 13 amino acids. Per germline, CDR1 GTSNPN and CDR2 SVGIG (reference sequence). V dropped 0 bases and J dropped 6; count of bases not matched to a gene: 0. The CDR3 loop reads CAWSVDRGQPQHF. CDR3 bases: TGTGCCTGGAGTGTGGACAGGGGTCAGCCCCAGCATTTT.

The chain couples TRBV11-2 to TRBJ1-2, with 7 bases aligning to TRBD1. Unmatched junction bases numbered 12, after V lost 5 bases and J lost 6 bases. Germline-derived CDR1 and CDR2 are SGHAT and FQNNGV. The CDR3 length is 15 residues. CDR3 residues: CASSTPRQGMDGYTF. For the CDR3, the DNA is TGTGCCAGCAGCACCCCGAGACAGGGAATGGATGGCTACACCTTC.

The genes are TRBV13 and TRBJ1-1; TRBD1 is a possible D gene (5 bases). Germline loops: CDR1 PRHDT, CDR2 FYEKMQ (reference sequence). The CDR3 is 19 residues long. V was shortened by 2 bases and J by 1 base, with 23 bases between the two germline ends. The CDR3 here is CASSLFKAGDLLWNTEAFF. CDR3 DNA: TGTGCCAGCAGCTTATTCAAGGCGGGGGACCTGTTGTGGAACACTGAAGCTTTCTTT.

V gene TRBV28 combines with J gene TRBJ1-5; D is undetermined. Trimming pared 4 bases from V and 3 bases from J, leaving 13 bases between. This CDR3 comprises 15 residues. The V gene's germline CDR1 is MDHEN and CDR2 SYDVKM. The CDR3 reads CASSSPAHLNQPQHF. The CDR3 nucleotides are TGTGCCAGCAGTTCACCCGCACACCTCAATCAGCCCCAGCATTTT.

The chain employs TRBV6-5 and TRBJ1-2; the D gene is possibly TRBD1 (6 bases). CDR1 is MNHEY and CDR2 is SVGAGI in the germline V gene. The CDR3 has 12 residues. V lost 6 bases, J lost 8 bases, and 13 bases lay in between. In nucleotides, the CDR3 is TGTGCCAGCAGGTCCCCCAGGGGAGGCTACACCTTC. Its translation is CASRSPRGGYTF.

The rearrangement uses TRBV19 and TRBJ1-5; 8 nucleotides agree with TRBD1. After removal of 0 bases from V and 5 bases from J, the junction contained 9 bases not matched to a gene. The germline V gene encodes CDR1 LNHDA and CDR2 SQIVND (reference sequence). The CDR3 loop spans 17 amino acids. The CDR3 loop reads CASSIDPGQGLDQPQHF. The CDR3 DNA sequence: TGTGCCAGTAGTATAGATCCCGGACAGGGACTCGATCAGCCCCAGCATTTT.

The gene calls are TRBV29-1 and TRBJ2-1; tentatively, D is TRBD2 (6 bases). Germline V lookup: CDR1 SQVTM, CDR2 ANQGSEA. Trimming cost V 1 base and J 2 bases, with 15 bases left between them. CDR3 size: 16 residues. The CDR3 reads CSVEGNPREPYNEQFF. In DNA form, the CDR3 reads TGCAGCGTTGAAGGCAATCCGCGGGAACCCTACAATGAGCAGTTCTTC.

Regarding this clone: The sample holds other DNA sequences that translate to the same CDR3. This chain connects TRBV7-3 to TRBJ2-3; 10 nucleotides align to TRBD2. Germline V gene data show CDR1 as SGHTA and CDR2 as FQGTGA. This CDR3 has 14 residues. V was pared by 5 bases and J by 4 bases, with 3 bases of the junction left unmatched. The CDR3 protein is CASSPGTSADTQYF. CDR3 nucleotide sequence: TGTGCCAGCAGCCCCGGGACTAGCGCAGATACGCAGTATTTT. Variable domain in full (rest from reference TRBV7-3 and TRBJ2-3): GAGVSQTPSNKVTEKGKYVELRCDPISGHTALYWYRQSLGQGPEFLIYFQGTGAADDSGLPNDRFFAVRPEGSVSTLKIQRTERGDSAVYLCASSPGTSADTQYFGPGTRLTVL.

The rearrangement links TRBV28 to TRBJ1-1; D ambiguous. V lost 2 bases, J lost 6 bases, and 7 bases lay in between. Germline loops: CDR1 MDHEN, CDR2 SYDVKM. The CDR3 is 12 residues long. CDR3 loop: CASSLTQSEAFF. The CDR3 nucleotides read TGTGCCAGCAGTTTAACTCAATCTGAAGCTTTCTTT.

In DNA form, the CDR3 reads TGTGCCAGCAGCTTGGCGAGGGGGAGTAGCACAGATACGCAGTATTTT. Protein: CASSLARGSSTDTQYF. The chain carries TRBV5-4 and TRBJ2-3, with D possibly matching TRBD1 (6 bases). The CDR3 runs 16 residues. CDR1 SGHNT and CDR2 YYREEE come from the germline V gene (reference sequence). V gave up 0 bases and J gave up 0 bases, with 11 bases separating them. Full variable domain (rest looked up from reference TRBV5-4 and TRBJ2-3): ETGVTQSPTHLIKTRGQQVTLRCSSQSGHNTVSWYQQALGQGPQFIFQYYREEENGRGNFPPRFSGLQFPNYSSELNVNALELDDSALYLCASSLARGSSTDTQYFGPGTRLTVL.

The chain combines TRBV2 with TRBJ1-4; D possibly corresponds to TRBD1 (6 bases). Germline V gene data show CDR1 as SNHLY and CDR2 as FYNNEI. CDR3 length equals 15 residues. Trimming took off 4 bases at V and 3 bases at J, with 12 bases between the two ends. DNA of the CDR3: TGTGCCAGCAGTGCTACAGGGTTGGCTAATGAAAAACTGTTTTTT. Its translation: CASSATGLANEKLFF.

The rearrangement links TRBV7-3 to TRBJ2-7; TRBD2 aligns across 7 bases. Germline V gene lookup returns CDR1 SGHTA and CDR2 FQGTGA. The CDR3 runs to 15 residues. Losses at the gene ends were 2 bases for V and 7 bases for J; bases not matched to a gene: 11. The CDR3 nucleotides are TGTGCCAGCAGCTTACAAGTGGGAGGGCTCATGGAGCAGTACTTC. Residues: CASSLQVGGLMEQYF.

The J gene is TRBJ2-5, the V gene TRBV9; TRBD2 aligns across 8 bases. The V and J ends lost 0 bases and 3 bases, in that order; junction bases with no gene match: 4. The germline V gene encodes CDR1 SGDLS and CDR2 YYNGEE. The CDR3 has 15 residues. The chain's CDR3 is CASSVAGGPEETQYF. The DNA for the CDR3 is TGTGCCAGCAGCGTAGCGGGAGGGCCGGAAGAGACCCAGTACTTC.

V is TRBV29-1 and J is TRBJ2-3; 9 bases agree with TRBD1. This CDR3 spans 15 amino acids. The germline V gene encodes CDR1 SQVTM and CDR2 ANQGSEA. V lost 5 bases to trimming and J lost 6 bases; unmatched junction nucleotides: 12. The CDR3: CSVSRQGVHPDTQYF. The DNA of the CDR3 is TGCAGCGTTTCCCGACAGGGGGTCCACCCCGATACGCAGTATTTT.

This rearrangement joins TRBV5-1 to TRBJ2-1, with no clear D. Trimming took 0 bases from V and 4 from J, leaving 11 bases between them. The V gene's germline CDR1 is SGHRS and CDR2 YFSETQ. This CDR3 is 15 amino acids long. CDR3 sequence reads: CASSLGAVRYNEQFF. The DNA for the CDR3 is TGCGCCAGCAGCTTGGGGGCAGTAAGATACAATGAGCAGTTCTTC. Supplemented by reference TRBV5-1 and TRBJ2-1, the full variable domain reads KAGVTQTPRYLIKTRGQQVTLSCSPISGHRSVSWYQQTPGQGLQFLFEYFSETQRNKGNFPGRFSGRQFSNSRSEMNVSTLELGDSALYLCASSLGAVRYNEQFFGPGTRLTVL.